This entry lists 26 T cell receptor beta chains sequenced from one sample in a study of T cell responses to AZD1222 COVID-19 vaccine. Repertoires were generated with immunoSEQ multiplex PCR, while TCRdb's copy carries only in-frame clones and drops some. The data hold around 54,000 clones, with about 88% observed a single time. The specimen was peripheral blood, collected 28 days after the second AZD1222 dose. The receptors shown here come from an adult who received the AZD1222 COVID-19 vaccine.

This clone appeared a single time. The V gene is TRBV19, the J gene TRBJ1-5; tentatively, D is TRBD1 (6 bases). Germline CDR1 and CDR2: LNHDA and SQIVND (reference sequence). The ends were cut back, 4 bases at V and 6 bases at J, with 16 bases in the middle. The CDR3 consists of 15 residues. The CDR3 DNA sequence: TGTGCCAGTAGTAGGGGCAGGGGAGTCGGTCAGCCCCAGCATTTT. Its protein product is CASSRGRGVGQPQHF.

This chain uses TRBV5-4 with TRBJ2-3; D is unresolved. Deletions cut 2 bases from V and 12 bases from J, with 13 bases between. This CDR3 is 12 amino acids long. Germline V gives CDR1 SGHNT, CDR2 YYREEE (reference sequence). The CDR3 is CASSFYRQIQYF. The CDR3 nucleotides are TGTGCCAGCAGCTTTTATCGTCAAATCCAGTATTTT. The whole variable domain, remainder taken from reference TRBV5-4 and TRBJ2-3, is ETGVTQSPTHLIKTRGQQVTLRCSSQSGHNTVSWYQQALGQGPQFIFQYYREEENGRGNFPPRFSGLQFPNYSSELNVNALELDDSALYLCASSFYRQIQYFGPGTRLTVL.

The chain is built from TRBV7-9 and TRBJ1-5; possible D gene TRBD1, 5 bases. The V and J ends lost 1 base and 7 bases respectively, with 14 bases between them. Germline-derived CDR1 and CDR2 are SEHNR and FQNEAQ (reference sequence). The CDR3 spans 15 residues. The CDR3 protein is CASSLGSGGMQPQHF. The DNA of the CDR3 is TGTGCCAGCAGCTTAGGATCGGGGGGTATGCAGCCCCAGCATTTT.

This chain connects TRBV29-1 to TRBJ1-1; the D gene is possibly TRBD1 (5 bases). Trimming removed 0 bases from V and 5 bases from J, with 10 bases in between. CDR1 SQVTM and CDR2 ANQGSEA come from the germline V gene. The CDR3 extends over 13 amino acids. CDR3 in amino acids: CSVEDWGSTEAFF. The CDR3 DNA is TGCAGCGTTGAAGATTGGGGCAGTACTGAAGCTTTCTTT.

This clone was seen only once. The chain joins TRBV5-4 to TRBJ2-7, with 9 bases aligning to TRBD1. CDR3 size: 15 residues. CDR1 and CDR2 from the germline V gene are SGHNT and YYREEE (reference sequence). The J segment lost 2 bases and the V segment lost 4 bases, leaving 7 bases of the junction unmatched. The DNA for the CDR3 is TGTGCCAGCAGCCTACAGGGGGCCCAGGCCTACGAGCAGTACTTC. Its protein is CASSLQGAQAYEQYF.

V gene TRBV14 combines with J gene TRBJ2-7, with D possibly being TRBD1 (6 bases). V lost 4 bases, J lost 2 bases, and 12 bases lay in between. The CDR3 is made up of 14 amino acids. Germline V gives CDR1 SGHDN, CDR2 FVKESK. The CDR3 sequence is CASSPIGQTYEQYF. CDR3 nucleotide sequence: TGTGCCAGCAGCCCTATCGGACAGACCTACGAGCAGTACTTC.

This chain joins TRBV5-4 and TRBJ1-6, with 8 nucleotides matching TRBD1. The CDR3 totals 15 residues. Looked up from germline, CDR1 is SGHNT and CDR2 is YYREEE (reference sequence). The V and J ends lost 3 bases and 9 bases, in that order; junction bases with no gene match: 8. The DNA of the CDR3 is TGTGCCAGCAGCTCGACGGGACAGGTCACTTCACCCCTCCACTTT. This translates into CASSSTGQVTSPLHF.

The chain recombines TRBV3-1 (or the pseudogene TRBV3-2) with TRBJ2-7, with 12 bases fitting TRBD1. The CDR3 runs 16 residues. J lost 3 bases, V lost 4 bases, and 7 bases had no gene match. The germline CDR1 and CDR2 sequences are LGHDT and YNNKEL (reference sequence). The CDR3 sequence: CASSPPGTGGSYEQYF. DNA of the CDR3: TGTGCCAGCAGCCCACCCGGGACAGGGGGCAGCTACGAGCAGTACTTC.

The chain is built from TRBV5-4 and TRBJ1-4; 7 positions agree with TRBD1. The CDR3 extends over 14 amino acids. In germline, CDR1 is SGHNT, CDR2 YYREEE (reference sequence). V lost 1 base and J lost 7; bases outside the gene matches: 4. CDR3 nucleotides: TGTGCCAGCAGCTTGCGGGGACAGACTGAAAAACTGTTTTTT. This encodes CASSLRGQTEKLFF. The full variable domain, completed using reference TRBV5-4 and TRBJ1-4, is ETGVTQSPTHLIKTRGQQVTLRCSSQSGHNTVSWYQQALGQGPQFIFQYYREEENGRGNFPPRFSGLQFPNYSSELNVNALELDDSALYLCASSLRGQTEKLFFGSGTQLSVL.

The chain uses TRBV5-1 and TRBJ2-1, with TRBD2 matching 10 bases. The CDR3 sequence is 16 residues long. After removal of 4 bases from V and 7 bases from J, the junction contained 11 bases not matched to a gene. Germline V gene sequence: CDR1 SGHRS, CDR2 YFSETQ. The CDR3 region is CASSLLPAGGDNEQFF. DNA for the CDR3: TGCGCCAGCAGCCTTTTACCAGCGGGAGGGGATAATGAGCAGTTCTTC.

This rearrangement joins TRBV28 to TRBJ1-3; D unclear. V shed 6 bases and J shed 0 bases, with 9 bases lying between them. CDR3 length equals 14 residues. Germline CDR1 MDHEN, CDR2 SYDVKM. CDR3 coding DNA: TGTGCCAGCAGCCTATTTTACTCTGGAAACACCATATATTTT. It encodes CASSLFYSGNTIYF.

The chain joins TRBV28 to TRBJ1-2; 8 positions match TRBD1. The junction had 4 bases not matched to a gene; V was cut back by 5 bases and J by 2 bases. This CDR3 region has 14 residues. The V gene's germline CDR1 is MDHEN and CDR2 SYDVKM. In DNA, the CDR3 is TGTGCCAGCAGTGACAGGGGTAAGAACTATGGCTACACCTTC. Amino acid sequence: CASSDRGKNYGYTF.

The chain joins TRBV7-2 to TRBJ2-7; 8 bases map to TRBD2. The CDR3 sequence is 15 residues long. The germline CDR1 and CDR2 sequences are SGHTA and FQGNSA. V lost 4 bases to trimming and J lost 7 bases; unmatched junction nucleotides: 12. The CDR3 region is CASSWAGGGLREQYF. The CDR3 coding sequence is TGTGCCAGCAGCTGGGCGGGGGGAGGCCTACGAGAGCAGTACTTC.

The chain employs TRBV28 and TRBJ1-2; no reliable D call. V was shortened by 4 bases and J by 4 bases, with 7 bases between the two germline ends. The CDR3 contains 12 residues. Germline CDR1 reads MDHEN; CDR2 reads SYDVKM. The CDR3 is CASSSSVYGYTF. In nucleotides, the CDR3 is TGTGCCAGCAGTTCCAGCGTCTATGGCTACACCTTC.

The chain has TRBV5-1 and TRBJ2-1; D unresolved. This CDR3 region has 15 residues. Germline V gene lookup returns CDR1 SGHRS and CDR2 YFSETQ. The ends were cut back, 1 base at V and 2 bases at J, with 10 bases in the middle. Here the CDR3 DNA reads TGCGCCAGCAGCTTGTTTCCAGACCCCTACAATGAGCAGTTCTTC. Translation gives CASSLFPDPYNEQFF.

The rearrangement uses TRBV2 and TRBJ1-2; D remains ambiguous. Germline V gene lookup returns CDR1 SNHLY and CDR2 FYNNEI. The V end lost 7 bases, the J end lost 8 bases, and 17 bases lay between the germline ends. CDR3 length: 13 amino acids. This CDR3 reads CASTSQLSVGYTF. The DNA of the CDR3 is TGTGCCAGCACGAGCCAGTTAAGCGTCGGCTACACCTTC.

The chain is built from TRBV4-2 and TRBJ2-2, with D possibly matching TRBD2 (6 bases). The V and J ends lost 3 bases and 10 bases respectively, with 15 bases between them. The CDR3 has 14 residues. Per germline, CDR1 LGHNA and CDR2 YNFKEQ. This CDR3 is CASSQEGRRQELFF. As DNA, the CDR3 is TGTGCCAGCAGCCAGGAGGGGAGGAGGCAGGAGCTGTTTTTT.

The chain is built from TRBV6-6 and TRBJ1-2; D call uncertain. Trimming removed 0 bases at V and 4 bases at J, with 9 bases between. Per germline, CDR1 MNHNY and CDR2 SVGAGI (reference sequence). This CDR3 is built from 14 residues. CDR3 bases: TGTGCCAGCAGTTACTCGGGTTCGGCCTATGGCTACACCTTC. It is translated as CASSYSGSAYGYTF.

This clone is a singleton in its sample. The chain links TRBV10-3 to TRBJ1-1; D gene uncertain. The ends were cut back, 2 bases at V and 0 bases at J, with 7 bases in the middle. The CDR3 totals 14 residues. Germline V gene lookup returns CDR1 ENHRY and CDR2 SYGVKD. CDR3 nucleotides: TGTGCCATCAGTGAGCAGACGCTGAACACTGAAGCTTTCTTT. This sequence encodes CAISEQTLNTEAFF.

The chain carries TRBV18 and TRBJ1-6; D possibly corresponds to TRBD1 (5 bases). CDR3 size: 14 residues. V shed 2 bases and J shed 7 bases, with 9 bases lying between them. Per germline, CDR1 KGHSH and CDR2 LQKENI. CDR3 nucleotides: TGTGCCAGCTCACCAGACAGCGGGAATTCACCCCTCCACTTT. Encoded protein: CASSPDSGNSPLHF. The full variable domain, rest sourced from reference TRBV18 and TRBJ1-6, is NAGVMQNPRHLVRRRGQEARLRCSPMKGHSHVYWYRQLPEEGLKFMVYLQKENIIDESGMPKERFSAEFPKEGPSILRIQQVVRGDSAAYFCASSPDSGNSPLHFGNGTRLTVT.

The V call is TRBV18, the J call TRBJ2-5; 8 bases agree with TRBD1. This CDR3 has 14 residues. Germline V gene lookup returns CDR1 KGHSH and CDR2 LQKENI. After removal of 9 bases from V and 5 bases from J, the junction contained 11 bases not matched to a gene. Here the CDR3 reads CASAAGQGLETQYF. CDR3 DNA: TGTGCCAGTGCAGCCGGACAGGGTTTGGAGACCCAGTACTTC.

The V call is TRBV7-8, the J call TRBJ1-5; D unresolved. CDR1 and CDR2 from the germline V gene are SGHVS and FQNEAQ. Trimming removed 1 base at V and 1 base at J, with 11 bases between. The CDR3 is 16 amino acids. CDR3 sequence: CASSLVEGRSNQPQHF. CDR3 nucleotides: TGTGCCAGCAGCTTAGTCGAGGGTAGGAGCAATCAGCCCCAGCATTTT.

The J gene is TRBJ2-4, the V gene TRBV11-2; weak D call: TRBD1 (6 bases). Trimming took off 2 bases at V and 1 base at J, with 9 bases between the two ends. Germline V lookup: CDR1 SGHAT, CDR2 FQNNGV. The CDR3 consists of 15 residues. CDR3 loop: CASSLLGAAKNIQYF. The DNA for the CDR3 is TGTGCCAGCAGCTTATTGGGGGCGGCCAAAAACATTCAGTACTTC.

The chain links TRBV19 to TRBJ1-6; D is unresolved. Germline lookup yields CDR1 LNHDA and CDR2 SQIVND (reference sequence). Trimming stripped 6 bases from V and 5 bases from J, with 14 bases between. This CDR3 contains 15 residues. CDR3 protein: CASSIGGVNNSPLHF. CDR3 DNA sequence: TGTGCCAGTAGCATCGGTGGAGTAAATAATTCACCCCTCCACTTT.

The chain links TRBV30 to TRBJ1-6; the match to TRBD1 covers 7 bases. CDR1 is GTSNPN and CDR2 is SVGIG in the germline V gene (reference sequence). The CDR3 consists of 14 residues. The ends lost 0 bases at V and 10 bases at J; junction bases unmatched: 6. In DNA form, the CDR3 reads TGTGCCTGGAGTGTTAAACAGGGGCGCTCACCCCTCCACTTT. It codes for CAWSVKQGRSPLHF.

The DNA for the CDR3 is TGTGCCAGCAGTTACGGAGTGGGGACTGAAGCTTTCTTT. Translated, it gives CASSYGVGTEAFF. The genes are TRBV6-2 or TRBV6-3 and TRBJ1-1; no firm D call. The CDR3 is made up of 13 amino acids. Germline V CDR1 and CDR2: MNHEY, SVGEGT. V lost 2 bases and J 5 bases, leaving 9 bases between the germline ends.